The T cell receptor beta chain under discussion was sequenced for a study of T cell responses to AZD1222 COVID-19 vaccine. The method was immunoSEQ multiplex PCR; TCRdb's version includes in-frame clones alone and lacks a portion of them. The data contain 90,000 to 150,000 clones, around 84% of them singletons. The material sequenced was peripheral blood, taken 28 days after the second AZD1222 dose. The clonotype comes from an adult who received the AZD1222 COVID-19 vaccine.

The CDR3, as DNA: TGTGCCAGCAGTTTCCTTTCGGGACACCCTAATTCACCCCTCCACTTT. It translates to CASSFLSGHPNSPLHF. The chain joins TRBV6-5 to TRBJ1-6; a weak D match, TRBD1 (6 bases). The ends were cut back, 4 bases at V and 6 bases at J, with 16 bases in the middle. The V gene's germline CDR1 is MNHEY and CDR2 SVGAGI. The length of the CDR3 is 16 residues.